This is a list of T cell receptor beta chains from one sample in a study of cytomegalovirus exposure and HLA in healthy donors. TCRdb's copy holds only in-frame clones and misses some; the assay was immunoSEQ multiplex PCR. The data contain approximately 100,000 clones, around 84% of them seen just once; the ten biggest clones take up around 7.4%. The source material was PBMCs. Receptor source: a man in his forties or fifties in good health and CMV-seropositive. The CDR3 runs from the conserved cysteine through the conserved F or W. Each record gives: clone size, J gene, V gene, D gene, CDR3 protein, CDR3 DNA. D genes are given only for firm matches. Clone sizes are given selectively: once, few, many, or a class where the clone is expanded.

clone size: -; J gene: TRBJ2-5; V gene: TRBV7-3; D gene: TRBD1; CDR3 protein: CASSAGTVGSQETQYF; CDR3 DNA: TGTGCCAGCAGCGCCGGGACAGTGGGTAGCCAAGAGACCCAGTACTTC
clone size: -; J gene: TRBJ2-5; V gene: TRBV5-1; D gene: TRBD1; CDR3 protein: CASSLDGRGQETQYF; CDR3 DNA: TGCGCCAGCAGCTTGGACGGCAGGGGGCAAGAGACCCAGTACTTC
clone size: -; J gene: TRBJ2-3; V gene: TRBV4-2; D gene: TRBD2; CDR3 protein: CASSLETSGTDTQYF; CDR3 DNA: TGTGCCAGCAGCTTGGAAACTAGCGGCACAGATACGCAGTATTTT
clone size: -; J gene: TRBJ1-5; V gene: TRBV10-2; D gene: TRBD1; CDR3 protein: CASRRDRGLQPQHF; CDR3 DNA: TGCGCCAGCAGGAGGGACAGGGGACTTCAGCCCCAGCATTTT
clone size: -; J gene: TRBJ2-7; V gene: TRBV28; D gene: -; CDR3 protein: CASSSLSYEQYF; CDR3 DNA: TGTGCCAGCAGTTCCCTATCCTACGAGCAGTACTTC
clone size: -; J gene: TRBJ2-3; V gene: TRBV14; D gene: -; CDR3 protein: CASSALGGASTDTQYF; CDR3 DNA: TGTGCCAGCAGCGCTCTAGGGGGGGCAAGCACAGATACGCAGTATTTT
clone size: -; J gene: TRBJ1-4; V gene: TRBV9; D gene: -; CDR3 protein: CASSGRREDEKLFF; CDR3 DNA: TGTGCCAGCAGCGGTCGACGGGAGGATGAAAAACTGTTTTTT
clone size: -; J gene: TRBJ1-1; V gene: TRBV27; D gene: -; CDR3 protein: CASSLSRGKTEAFF; CDR3 DNA: TGTGCCAGCAGTTTATCGAGGGGGAAGACTGAAGCTTTCTTT
clone size: once; J gene: TRBJ2-1; V gene: TRBV29-1; D gene: TRBD2; CDR3 protein: CSVVREVNEQFF; CDR3 DNA: TGCAGCGTTGTGCGGGAGGTCAATGAGCAGTTCTTC
clone size: -; J gene: TRBJ2-5; V gene: TRBV28; D gene: -; CDR3 protein: CASSPPQGRETQYF; CDR3 DNA: TGTGCCAGCAGTCCCCCACAGGGGAGGGAGACCCAGTACTTC
clone size: -; J gene: TRBJ2-6; V gene: TRBV11-2; D gene: -; CDR3 protein: CASSLTRAGANVLTF; CDR3 DNA: TGTGCCAGCAGCTTAACCAGGGCTGGGGCCAACGTCCTGACTTTC